Following are 3 T cell receptor beta chains from one sample sequenced in a study of T-cell reconstitution after alpha-beta-depleted transplantation in children (dated by TCRdb to 2015 to 2016). Libraries came from PCR. TCRdb lists the instrument as Illumina HiSeq 2500. TCR library preparation used molecular barcoding, with unique molecular identifiers applied to normalize quantification of the TCRbeta repertoire. TCRdb took the public reads, trimmed them with fastp at Q25, ran MiXCR for clone calling and kept in-frame beta chains. Every distinct CDR3 protein forms one entry, paired with its most common genes and DNA. This sample gives about a million distinct CDR3 sequences in total; about 29% of them show up just once. The biggest ten clones account for over 25% of the sample. The meaning of the sample's treatment or condition label: allogeneic hematopoietic cell transplantation with graft depleted of TCRalphabeta T cells and CD19 B cells.

The source was PBMCs, mostly from graft donor cells, collected 360 days after TCRalphabeta/CD19-depleted stem cell transplant. Receptors were obtained from a boy in the first two years of life who had a stem cell transplant for SCID, so the T cells may come from the graft donor.

The rearrangement joins TRBV15 to TRBJ2-7, with 8 bases identical to TRBD2. The CDR3 has 16 residues. V shed 1 base and J 1 base; nucleotides not matched to a gene: 6. Germline V gene sequence: CDR1 LNHNV, CDR2 YYDKDF (reference sequence). CDR3 residues: CATSRVGGLASYEQYF. The CDR3, as DNA: TGTGCCACCAGCAGAGTAGGAGGACTAGCATCCTACGAGCAGTACTTC.

The chain links TRBV19 to TRBJ2-2; the match to TRBD2 covers 7 bases. This CDR3 is 15 amino acids long. Germline lookup yields CDR1 LNHDA and CDR2 SQIVND (reference sequence). The V segment lost 3 bases and the J segment 6 bases; nucleotides outside the gene matches: 7. The CDR3 loop reads CASSIRGGAAGELFF. CDR3 DNA: TGTGCCAGTAGTATCCGGGGAGGGGCGGCCGGGGAGCTGTTTTTT.

The chain couples TRBV10-3 to TRBJ2-2; D is undetermined. With 0 bases removed from V and 5 bases from J, the gap between germline ends came to 7 bases. This CDR3 has 14 residues. Germline V gives CDR1 ENHRY, CDR2 SYGVKD. The CDR3: CAISESMVTGELFF. DNA of the CDR3: TGTGCCATCAGTGAGTCGATGGTAACCGGGGAGCTGTTTTTT.